This entry lists 11 T cell receptor beta chains sequenced from one sample in a study of blood T cell repertoires in COVID-19. Here immunoSEQ multiplex PCR was the method, and the copy in TCRdb shows in-frame clones only, minus some. The table lists 150,000 to 200,000 clones, about nine tenths of them singletons. Material for sequencing was peripheral blood. The receptors derive from a woman aged 50 to 60 with acute or convalescent COVID-19.

The rearrangement uses TRBV7-8 and TRBJ1-2, with 11 bases aligning to TRBD1. The CDR3 runs to 13 residues. The V gene's germline CDR1 is SGHVS and CDR2 FQNEAQ. J gave up 11 bases and V 5 bases, and 7 bases lay outside the gene matches. CDR3 DNA: TGTGCCAGCAGCGCCGGGACAGGGGGTTGGTACACCTTC. The encoded protein is CASSAGTGGWYTF.

The rearrangement joins TRBV19 to TRBJ1-2; D perhaps matches TRBD1 (5 bases). Per the germline V gene, CDR1 is LNHDA and CDR2 is SQIVND (reference sequence). V was cut by 3 bases and J by 0 bases, with 14 bases left in between. The CDR3 consists of 16 residues. CDR3 residues: CASSIFDRLANYGYTF. The CDR3, as DNA: TGTGCCAGTAGTATCTTTGACAGACTTGCTAACTATGGCTACACCTTC.

The chain has TRBV6-2 or TRBV6-3 and TRBJ2-1, with TRBD2 matching 11 bases. Germline CDR1 and CDR2: MNHEY and SVGEGT. Trimming at V came to 0 bases and at J to 2 bases, leaving 9 bases not matched to a gene. The CDR3 is made up of 19 amino acids. The CDR3 is CASSYSVSGRGRAYNEQFF. As DNA, the CDR3 is TGTGCCAGCAGTTACTCGGTTAGCGGGAGGGGAAGAGCCTACAATGAGCAGTTCTTC.

This chain links TRBV9 with TRBJ1-1; D gene unclear. V dropped 4 bases and J dropped 1 base, with 17 bases sitting between them. This CDR3 contains 16 residues. Germline V gene data show CDR1 as SGDLS and CDR2 as YYNGEE. In nucleotides, the CDR3 is TGTGCCAGCAGCTCCGTTACCGGAAGAGGGAACACTGAAGCTTTCTTT. This gives the protein CASSSVTGRGNTEAFF.

The count of this clone is one. The chain links TRBV25-1 to TRBJ1-1; 7 bases are shared with TRBD1. After removal of 6 bases from V and 4 bases from J, the junction contained 5 bases not matched to a gene. The CDR3 totals 13 residues. CDR1 MGHDK and CDR2 SYGVNS come from the germline V gene. As DNA, the CDR3 is TGTGCCAGCAGGCTCCAGGGGGTCACTGAAGCTTTCTTT. It encodes CASRLQGVTEAFF.

The V gene is TRBV7-2, the J gene TRBJ1-2; D ambiguous. The CDR3 consists of 14 residues. V lost 4 bases to trimming and J lost 4 bases, with 13 bases between them. CDR1 SGHTA and CDR2 FQGNSA come from the germline V gene. DNA of the CDR3: TGTGCCAGCAGCTCAGGAGGCCTGACCTATGGCTACACCTTC. It specifies CASSSGGLTYGYTF. The full variable domain, its missing parts supplied by reference TRBV7-2 and TRBJ1-2, is GAGVSQSPSNKVTEKGKDVELRCDPISGHTALYWYRQSLGQGLEFLIYFQGNSAPDKSGLPSDRFSAERTGGSVSTLTIQRTQQEDSAVYLCASSSGGLTYGYTFGSGTRLTVV.

The J gene is TRBJ1-6, the V gene TRBV6-5, with 8 bases matching TRBD1. The CDR3 contains 14 residues. Germline values: CDR1 MNHEY, CDR2 SVGAGI. The V and J ends lost 6 bases and 10 bases, in that order; junction bases with no gene match: 8. The chain's CDR3 is CASRTGQGNSPLHF. In DNA, the CDR3 is TGTGCCAGCAGAACAGGACAGGGAAACTCACCCCTCCACTTT.

V gene TRBV15 combines with J gene TRBJ1-4; D possibly corresponds to TRBD1 (5 bases). Germline V gene data show CDR1 as LNHNV and CDR2 as YYDKDF (reference sequence). The CDR3 contains 12 residues. V gave up 6 bases and J gave up 8 bases, with 10 bases separating them. CDR3 DNA sequence: TGTGCCACCAGGGACAAACGCGAAAAACTGTTTTTT. Translating gives CATRDKREKLFF.

The chain employs TRBV19 and TRBJ1-2; a possible D gene is TRBD1 (5 bases). Germline CDR1 reads LNHDA; CDR2 reads SQIVND (reference sequence). This CDR3 comprises 16 residues. The ends were cut back, 2 bases at V and 6 bases at J, with 19 bases in the middle. In DNA form, the CDR3 reads TGTGCCAGTAGTATACCGGGACTACTTCTACAGGATGGCTACACCTTC. Translating gives CASSIPGLLLQDGYTF.

The gene calls are TRBV6-5 and TRBJ2-7, with a tentative D call TRBD1 (5 bases). The CDR3 is 12 amino acids. V lost 7 bases to trimming and J lost 2 bases, with 9 bases between them. The germline gives CDR1 MNHEY, CDR2 SVGAGI. The CDR3 reads CASTPTAYEQYF. CDR3 in DNA: TGTGCCAGCACTCCGACAGCCTACGAGCAGTACTTC.

This clone was seen just once. The rearrangement joins TRBV19 to TRBJ1-1, with D possibly TRBD1 on 5 matching bases. Deletions cut 8 bases from V and 0 bases from J, with 19 bases between. The CDR3 contains 16 residues. In germline, CDR1 is LNHDA, CDR2 SQIVND (reference sequence). Here the CDR3 DNA reads TGTGCCAGTCGTCGGACGGCCAGGGCGTTGAACACTGAAGCTTTCTTT. It translates to CASRRTARALNTEAFF.